A selection of T cell receptor beta chains follows, all from one sample in a study of read filtering for tumor transcriptome and immune sequencing. One entry per CDR3 protein, called by TCRdb with MiXCR from the reads. The repertoire holds roughly 24,000 distinct CDR3 sequences, with around 13% as singletons. The material sequenced was a population of CD138-negative cells sorted from bone marrow. The receptors were sampled from a donor at least 40 years old with multiple myeloma. Both conserved end residues are part of each CDR3. D genes are given only for firm matches. Part of the rows lack a size; the others show once, few, many or a class for expanded clones.

V gene	J gene	D gene	clone size	CDR3 DNA	CDR3 protein
TRBV12-3/TRBV12-4	TRBJ2-1	NA	NA	TGTGCCAGCAGTTTCAACCTCCAGACTGAGCAGTTCTTC	CASSFNLQTEQFF
TRBV18	TRBJ1-1	NA	many	TGTGCCACTTCGGGGACAGAAGCTTTCTTT	CATSGTEAFF
TRBV29-1	TRBJ1-1	NA	many	TGCAGCGTTGAAGGAGGCATCGAAGCTTTCTTT	CSVEGGIEAFF
TRBV20-1	TRBJ2-3	NA	many	TGCAGTGCTGCGGCTTTAAGTGCAGATACGCAGTATTTT	CSAAALSADTQYF
TRBV12-3/TRBV12-4	TRBJ2-1	TRBD1	many	TGTGCCAGCAGCCGTAACCCGAAAGGGACAGGGGGAAACAATGAGCAGTTCTTC	CASSRNPKGTGGNNEQFF
TRBV7-2	TRBJ1-5	NA	many	TGTGCCAGCAGCCCTTTCGTGGGGCACAATCAGCCCCAGCATTTT	CASSPFVGHNQPQHF
TRBV19	TRBJ2-3	TRBD2	few	TGTGCCAGTAGTATTTGGCAGGGACTAGCGGGAGGCCGGGGTACGCAGTATTTT	CASSIWQGLAGGRGTQYF
TRBV25-1	TRBJ2-7	TRBD2	many	TGTGCCAGCAGGGGGCTAGCGGGCTACGAGCAGTACTTC	CASRGLAGYEQYF
TRBV12-3/TRBV12-4	TRBJ1-5	NA	NA	TGTGCCAGCAGTTTAAGTAGCAATCAGCCCCAGCATTTT	CASSLSSNQPQHF
TRBV29-1	TRBJ2-1	NA	many	TGCAGCGTTGGAGGGAATTCCTACAATGAGCAGTTCTTC	CSVGGNSYNEQFF
TRBV5-5	TRBJ1-2	NA	many	TGTGCCAGCAGCTTGGATAACTATGGCTACACCTTC	CASSLDNYGYTF
TRBV14	TRBJ2-1	NA	many	TGTGCCAGCAGTCAAACAGAGGGTGAGCAGTTCTTC	CASSQTEGEQFF
TRBV9	TRBJ1-5	TRBD1	many	TGTGCCAGCAGCGCGCAGGGGGCCAGCCAGCCCCAGCATTTT	CASSAQGASQPQHF
TRBV5-1	TRBJ2-7	TRBD2	many	TGCGCCAGCAGGGGACTAGCGGGAGGTTCCTACGAGCAGTACTTC	CASRGLAGGSYEQYF
TRBV3-1	TRBJ1-2	NA	many	TGTGCCAGCAGCCAAGATATTCCTACGGATGCAGTCTATGGCTACACCTTC	CASSQDIPTDAVYGYTF
TRBV12-3/TRBV12-4	TRBJ2-3	NA	NA	TGTGCCAGCACTCCATGGGGCGACCCAACCAGCACAGATACGCAGTATTTT	CASTPWGDPTSTDTQYF
TRBV10-3	TRBJ2-2	TRBD2	many	TGTGCCATCAGAGAGACTAGCGGGAGTTTCGGGGAGCTGTTTTTT	CAIRETSGSFGELFF
TRBV12-3/TRBV12-4	TRBJ2-7	TRBD2	many	TGTGCCAGCAGACGTGGCGGGAGCTCCTACGAGCAGTACTTC	CASRRGGSSYEQYF
TRBV7-2	TRBJ2-2	NA	few	TGTGCCAGCAGCTCCCGGGACACTTACACCGGGGAGCTGTTTTTT	CASSSRDTYTGELFF
TRBV9	TRBJ2-1	TRBD1	many	TGTGCCAGCAGCAACCCAGGGGGTGCGGTCAATGAGCAGTTCTTC	CASSNPGGAVNEQFF
TRBV5-5	TRBJ2-1	TRBD2	many	TGTGCCAGCAGCTTCTCTAGCGGAGCCTACAATGAGCAGTTCTTC	CASSFSSGAYNEQFF
TRBV25-1	TRBJ1-1	NA	NA	TGTGTCAGTAAGGGACACTTTAACACTGAAGATTTCTTT	CVSKGHFNTEDFF
TRBV5-4	TRBJ2-3	NA	many	TGTGCCAGCAGCTCCCGGACTAGCACAGATACGCAGTATTTT	CASSSRTSTDTQYF
TRBV27	TRBJ2-5	NA	many	TGTGCCAGCAGTTTTAACGGGAGAGCAGAGACCCAGTACTTC	CASSFNGRAETQYF
TRBV7-3	TRBJ2-2	NA	many	TGTGCCAGCAGAAAGGACCCGACGAACACCGGGGAGCTGTTTTTT	CASRKDPTNTGELFF
TRBV6-2/TRBV6-3	TRBJ2-1	TRBD2	many	TGTGCCAGCAGTTACGACGGGACTAATACCTACAATGAGCAGTTCTTC	CASSYDGTNTYNEQFF
TRBV11-2	TRBJ2-2	NA	many	TGTGCCAGCACCCGACCTGGTAGCACCGGGGAGCTGTTTTTT	CASTRPGSTGELFF
TRBV7-6	TRBJ2-6	NA	NA	TGTGCCAGCAGCTTAGGGGGCTCGTACGGGGCCAACGTCCTGACTTTC	CASSLGGSYGANVLTF
TRBV6-1	TRBJ2-2	NA	NA	TGTGCCAGCAGTGAAGTCCAGGGAGGCACCGGGGAGCTGTTTTTT	CASSEVQGGTGELFF
TRBV5-1	TRBJ2-5	NA	NA	TGCGCCAGCACCCAGGGCCCGCAAGAGACCCAGTACTTC	CASTQGPQETQYF
TRBV28	TRBJ2-2	TRBD2	many	TGTGCCAGCGCCTCCCGGGGGGGATACAGGGAGCTGTTTTTT	CASASRGGYRELFF
TRBV20-1	TRBJ2-3	NA	once	TGCAGTGCTAGGGACCCCGGACAGACAGATGCGCAGTATTTT	CSARDPGQTDAQYF
TRBV4-1	TRBJ2-2	NA	NA	TGCGCCAGCAGCCAAGCCCAGATGAACACCGGGGAGCTGTTTTTT	CASSQAQMNTGELFF
TRBV5-1	TRBJ2-7	TRBD2	NA	TGCGCCAGCAGCTTGTTGGGACTAGCGGGAGGCGGTGAGCAGTACTTC	CASSLLGLAGGGEQYF
TRBV2	TRBJ2-3	TRBD2	many	TGTGCCAGCAGTCCGTCCCCAGCGGGAGTTACAGATACGCAGTATTTT	CASSPSPAGVTDTQYF
TRBV20-1	TRBJ2-7	NA	many	TGCAGTGCTAGAGACAGCTACGAGCAGTACTTC	CSARDSYEQYF
TRBV10-3	TRBJ2-7	TRBD1	NA	TGTGCCATCAGACTCCTTCGGGACAGTAGCGAGCAGTACTTC	CAIRLLRDSSEQYF
TRBV20-1	TRBJ1-1	NA	many	TGCAGTGCTAGGGGTCCAACCAACACTGAAGCTTTCTTT	CSARGPTNTEAFF
TRBV20-1	TRBJ2-5	NA	many	TGCAGTGCTAGCTACCAAGAGACCCAGTACTTC	CSASYQETQYF
TRBV19	TRBJ2-1	TRBD2	NA	TGTGCCAGTAGTATTGGCCTAGCGGGAGGTGAGCAGTTCTTC	CASSIGLAGGEQFF
TRBV10-3	TRBJ2-1	NA	many	TGTGCCATCGGGGGGACTCACAGCAATGAGCAGTTCTTC	CAIGGTHSNEQFF
TRBV6-5	TRBJ2-1	TRBD2	many	TGTGCCAGCACTCAGGGACTAGCGGCGGGTGAGCAGTTCTTC	CASTQGLAAGEQFF
TRBV29-1	TRBJ2-2	NA	many	TGCAGCGTTGCTCTCCTAAACACCGGGGAGCTGTTTTTT	CSVALLNTGELFF
TRBV5-6	TRBJ2-1	TRBD2	many	TGTGCCAGCAGCTTGGCCGGGACTAGCTACAATGAGCAGTTCTTC	CASSLAGTSYNEQFF
TRBV4-1	TRBJ2-1	TRBD2	many	TGCGCCAGCAGCCCCATTGTCGCTAGCGGTGGCAATGAGCAGTTCTTC	CASSPIVASGGNEQFF
TRBV11-2	TRBJ2-5	TRBD2	many	TGTGCCAGCAGCGACCCAGCGGGAGGTGGGGAAGAGACCCAGTACTTC	CASSDPAGGGEETQYF
TRBV29-1	TRBJ2-2	NA	many	TGCAGCGTTGAAGGCAGGAACACCGGGGAGCTGTTTTTT	CSVEGRNTGELFF
TRBV2	TRBJ2-7	NA	many	TGTGCCAGCAGTGTGCGCGGAAAGGGCCACGAGCAGTACTTC	CASSVRGKGHEQYF
TRBV6-5	TRBJ2-7	NA	many	TGTGCCAGCAGTTACTCGCCCGGGAACTCCTACGAGCAGTACTTC	CASSYSPGNSYEQYF
TRBV5-1	TRBJ2-7	TRBD1	many	TGCGCCAGCAGCACCTCGACAGGGGGCGACCCGGGTGAGCAGTACTTC	CASSTSTGGDPGEQYF
TRBV5-5	TRBJ2-1	TRBD2	many	TGTGCCAGCAGCTGGACGGGAGGTTACAATGAGCAGTTCTTC	CASSWTGGYNEQFF
TRBV19	TRBJ2-2	TRBD1	once	TGTGCCAGTAGTAGGGACAGCAAGGTGAAGGAGCTGTTTTTT	CASSRDSKVKELFF
TRBV5-1	TRBJ2-5	NA	many	TGCGCCAGCAGCTTGGACGCGTTCCAAGAGACCCAGTACTTC	CASSLDAFQETQYF
TRBV6-2/TRBV6-3	TRBJ2-7	NA	many	TGTGCCAGCAGTTCCCAGCGGGCCTACGAGCAGTACTTC	CASSSQRAYEQYF